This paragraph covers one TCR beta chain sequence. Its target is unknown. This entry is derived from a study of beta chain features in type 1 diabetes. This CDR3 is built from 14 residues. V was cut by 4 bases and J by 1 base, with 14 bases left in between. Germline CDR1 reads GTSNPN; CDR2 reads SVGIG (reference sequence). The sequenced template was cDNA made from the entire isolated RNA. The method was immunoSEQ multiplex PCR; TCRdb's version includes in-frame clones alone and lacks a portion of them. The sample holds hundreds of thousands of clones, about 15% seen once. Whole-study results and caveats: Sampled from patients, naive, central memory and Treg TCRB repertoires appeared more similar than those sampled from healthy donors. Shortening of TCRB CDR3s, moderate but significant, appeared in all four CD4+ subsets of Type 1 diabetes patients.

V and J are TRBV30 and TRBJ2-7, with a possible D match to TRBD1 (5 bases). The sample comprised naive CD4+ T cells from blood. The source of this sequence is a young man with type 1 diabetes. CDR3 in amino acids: CAWTVGAGSYEQYF. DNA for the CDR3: TGTGCCTGGACCGTAGGGGCAGGATCCTACGAGCAGTACTTC.